This T cell receptor beta chain was identified during a study of regulatory T cells in long-lasting Graves disease. Points on this clonotype: The antigen remains unidentified.

Building of the TCR beta libraries involved iRepertoire HTBI primers and Arm-PCR of CDR3 regions. One entry per CDR3 protein, called by TCRdb with MiXCR from the multiplex PCR reads. This sample carries around 250,000 distinct CDR3 sequences, 20% of them seen once, and the ten largest clones take roughly 13%. Time point here: newly diagnosed GD, antithyroid drugs for less than 3 months. Preparation of the TCR library used RNA extracted from PBMCs. The V and J ends lost 5 bases and 2 bases respectively, with 13 bases between them. The CDR3 has 15 amino acids. Germline CDR1 is SGHAT and CDR2 is FQNNGV. Study-wide results and caveats: Fewer public clonotypes were shared by new patients (around 990) than by persistent patients (2,741).

The gene calls are TRBV11-2 and TRBJ2-1; D is perhaps TRBD1 (6 bases). The specimen was peripheral blood mononuclear cells (PBMCs), collected at new diagnosis, from a patient treated with antithyroid drugs. The TCR comes from a female donor with Graves disease. DNA of the CDR3: TGTGCCAGCAGCCCATCGACAGGACCCTACAATGAGCAGTTCTTC. Translating it yields CASSPSTGPYNEQFF.